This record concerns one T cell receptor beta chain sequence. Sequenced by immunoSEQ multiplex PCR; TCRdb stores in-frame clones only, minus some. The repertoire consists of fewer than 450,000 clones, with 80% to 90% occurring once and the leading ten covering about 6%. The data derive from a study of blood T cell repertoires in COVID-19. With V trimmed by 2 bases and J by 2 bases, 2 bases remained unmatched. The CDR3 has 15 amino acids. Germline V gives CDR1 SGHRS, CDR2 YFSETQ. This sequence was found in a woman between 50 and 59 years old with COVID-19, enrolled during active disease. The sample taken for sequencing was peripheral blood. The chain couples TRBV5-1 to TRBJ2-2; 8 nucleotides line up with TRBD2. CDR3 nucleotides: TGCGCCAGCAGCTTACTAGCGGTTAACACCGGGGAGCTGTTTTTT. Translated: CASSLLAVNTGELFF.